The T cell receptor beta chain under discussion was sequenced for a study of Ad26.COV2.S vaccination and SARS-CoV-2 variants. Measured with immunoSEQ multiplex PCR; TCRdb has only the in-frame clones, and not every one. The profile shows 200,000 to 300,000 clones, 85% to 90% of them singletons. Treatment of the sample: some 20 received Ad26.COV2.S at low or high dose, single or two shots; about 5 received placebo; per-sample allocation not given. Sampling occurred on day 63 after the first vaccine or placebo injection. The sequence was collected from a person between 18 and 59 years old who received the Ad26.COV2.S COVID-19 vaccine or a placebo. This sample comprised peripheral blood, obtained in a trial of Ad26.COV2.S vaccine versus placebo.

The CDR3 coding sequence is TGTGCCAGCAGCTTTCTCGGACAGGGAGGAGAGCAGTTCTTC. It is translated as CASSFLGQGGEQFF. The chain recombines TRBV7-3 with TRBJ2-1; TRBD1 aligns across 8 bases. This CDR3 comprises 14 residues. Germline V gene data show CDR1 as SGHTA and CDR2 as FQGTGA. With V trimmed by 3 bases and J by 10 bases, 8 bases remained unmatched.